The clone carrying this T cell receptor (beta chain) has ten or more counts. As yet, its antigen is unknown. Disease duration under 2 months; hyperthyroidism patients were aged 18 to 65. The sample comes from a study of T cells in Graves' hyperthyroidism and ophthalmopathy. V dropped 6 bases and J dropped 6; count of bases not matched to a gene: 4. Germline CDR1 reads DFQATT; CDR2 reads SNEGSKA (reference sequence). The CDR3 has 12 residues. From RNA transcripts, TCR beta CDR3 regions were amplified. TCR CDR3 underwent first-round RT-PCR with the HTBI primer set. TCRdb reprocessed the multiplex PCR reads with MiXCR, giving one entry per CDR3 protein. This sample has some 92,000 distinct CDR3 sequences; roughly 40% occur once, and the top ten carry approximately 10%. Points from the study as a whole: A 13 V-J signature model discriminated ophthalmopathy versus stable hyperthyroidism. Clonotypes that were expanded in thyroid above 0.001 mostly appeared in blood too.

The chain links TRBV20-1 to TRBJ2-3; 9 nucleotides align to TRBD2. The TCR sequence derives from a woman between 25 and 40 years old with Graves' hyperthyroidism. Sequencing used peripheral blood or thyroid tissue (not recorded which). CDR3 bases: TGCAGTGCAGCGGGGGGCGTTGATACGCAGTATTTT. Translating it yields CSAAGGVDTQYF.